This TCR beta chain was found in a study of T cell responses to AZD1222 COVID-19 vaccine. Study outcomes and limitations: Reports say nearly half of spike-specific TCRs go after unmutated variant regions. Spike-specific TCR breadth and depth both grew after two AZD1222 doses. Just a handful of AZD1222 recipients tested seropositive at baseline.

The method was immunoSEQ multiplex PCR; TCRdb's version includes in-frame clones alone and lacks a portion of them. The data show 90,000 to 150,000 clones, approximately 92% seen once. About this clone itself: As yet, its antigen is unknown.

The CDR3 loop spans 13 amino acids. The ends were cut back, 6 bases at V and 4 bases at J, with 7 bases in the middle. Germline V gives CDR1 SEHNR, CDR2 FQNEAQ (reference sequence). The sequence came from an adult who received the MenACWY meningococcal vaccine as a control. The sequenced sample was peripheral blood, obtained 28 days after the second dose of the MenACWY control vaccine. The genes are TRBV7-9 and TRBJ2-6; no definite D call. The CDR3 spells CASSLAGANVLTF. In DNA, the CDR3 is TGTGCCAGCAGTCTGGCGGGGGCCAACGTCCTGACTTTC.